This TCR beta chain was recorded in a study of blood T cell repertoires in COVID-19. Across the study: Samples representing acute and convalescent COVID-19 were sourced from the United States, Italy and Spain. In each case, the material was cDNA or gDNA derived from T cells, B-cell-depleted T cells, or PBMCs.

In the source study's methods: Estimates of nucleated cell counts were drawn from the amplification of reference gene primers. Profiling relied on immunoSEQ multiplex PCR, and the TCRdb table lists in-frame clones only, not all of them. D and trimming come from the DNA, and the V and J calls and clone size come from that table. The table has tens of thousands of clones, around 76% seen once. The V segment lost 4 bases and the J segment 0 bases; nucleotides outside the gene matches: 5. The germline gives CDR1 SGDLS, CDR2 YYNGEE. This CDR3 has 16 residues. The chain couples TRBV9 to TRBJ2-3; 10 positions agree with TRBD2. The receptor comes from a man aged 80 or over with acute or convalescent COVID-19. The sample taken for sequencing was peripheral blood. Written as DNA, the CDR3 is TGTGCCAGCAGCTTCAGGACTAGCGGAAGCACAGATACGCAGTATTTT. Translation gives CASSFRTSGSTDTQYF.